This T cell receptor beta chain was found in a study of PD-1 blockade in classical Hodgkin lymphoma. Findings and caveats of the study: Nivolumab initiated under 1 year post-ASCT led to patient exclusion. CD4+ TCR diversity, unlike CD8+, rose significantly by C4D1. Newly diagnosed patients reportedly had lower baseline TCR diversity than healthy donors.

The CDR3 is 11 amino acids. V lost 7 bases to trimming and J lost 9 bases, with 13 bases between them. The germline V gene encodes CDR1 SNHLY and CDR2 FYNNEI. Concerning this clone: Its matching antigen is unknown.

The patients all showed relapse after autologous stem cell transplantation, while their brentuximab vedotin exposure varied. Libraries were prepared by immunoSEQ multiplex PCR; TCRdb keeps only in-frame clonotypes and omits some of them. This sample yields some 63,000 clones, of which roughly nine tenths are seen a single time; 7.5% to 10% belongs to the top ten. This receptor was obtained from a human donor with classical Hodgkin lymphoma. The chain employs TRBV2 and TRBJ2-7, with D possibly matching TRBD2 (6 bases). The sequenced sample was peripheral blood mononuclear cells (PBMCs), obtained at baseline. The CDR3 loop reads CASTPGTLQYF. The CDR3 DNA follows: TGTGCCAGCACCCCGGGGACTTTGCAGTACTTC.